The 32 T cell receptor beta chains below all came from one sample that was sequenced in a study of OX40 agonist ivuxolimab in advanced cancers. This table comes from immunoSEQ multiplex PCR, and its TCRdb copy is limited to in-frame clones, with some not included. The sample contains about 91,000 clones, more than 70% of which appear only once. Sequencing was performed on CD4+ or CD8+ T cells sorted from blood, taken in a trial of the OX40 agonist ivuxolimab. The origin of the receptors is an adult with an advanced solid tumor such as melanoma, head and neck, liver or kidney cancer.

CDR3 nucleotides: TGTGCCAGCAGTTTAAAGGGCCCCTATGGCTACACCTTC. Translation gives CASSLKGPYGYTF. This chain uses TRBV27 with TRBJ1-2, with unresolved D. Germline CDR1 MNHEY, CDR2 SMNVEV (reference sequence). V was cut by 2 bases and J by 4 bases, with 8 bases left in between. The CDR3 consists of 13 residues.

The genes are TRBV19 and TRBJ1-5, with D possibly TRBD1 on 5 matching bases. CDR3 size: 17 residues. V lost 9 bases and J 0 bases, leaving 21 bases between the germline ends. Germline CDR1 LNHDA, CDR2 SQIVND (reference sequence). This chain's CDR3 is CASGALQAQYSNQPQHF. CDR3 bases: TGTGCCAGCGGGGCCCTACAGGCCCAATATAGCAATCAGCCCCAGCATTTT. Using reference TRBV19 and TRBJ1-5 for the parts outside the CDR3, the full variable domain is DGGITQSPKYLFRKEGQNVTLSCEQNLNHDAMYWYRQDPGQGLRLIYYSQIVNDFQKGDIAEGYSVSREKKESFPLTVTSAQKNPTAFYLCASGALQAQYSNQPQHFGDGTRLSIL.

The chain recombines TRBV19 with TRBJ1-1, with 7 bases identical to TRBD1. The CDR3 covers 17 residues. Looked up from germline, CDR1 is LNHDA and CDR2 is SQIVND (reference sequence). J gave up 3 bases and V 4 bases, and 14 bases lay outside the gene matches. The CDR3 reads CASSNHALTGKYTEAFF. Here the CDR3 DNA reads TGTGCCAGTAGTAACCACGCCCTGACAGGGAAATACACTGAAGCTTTCTTT. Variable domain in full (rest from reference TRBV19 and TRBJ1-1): DGGITQSPKYLFRKEGQNVTLSCEQNLNHDAMYWYRQDPGQGLRLIYYSQIVNDFQKGDIAEGYSVSREKKESFPLTVTSAQKNPTAFYLCASSNHALTGKYTEAFFGQGTRLTVV.

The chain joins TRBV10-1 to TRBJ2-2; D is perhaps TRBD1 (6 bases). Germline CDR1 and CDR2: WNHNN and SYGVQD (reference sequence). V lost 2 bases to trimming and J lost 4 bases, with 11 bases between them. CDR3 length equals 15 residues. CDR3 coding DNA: TGCGCCAGCAGTGAGGTACAGGGAGTCACCGGGGAGCTGTTTTTT. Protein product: CASSEVQGVTGELFF.

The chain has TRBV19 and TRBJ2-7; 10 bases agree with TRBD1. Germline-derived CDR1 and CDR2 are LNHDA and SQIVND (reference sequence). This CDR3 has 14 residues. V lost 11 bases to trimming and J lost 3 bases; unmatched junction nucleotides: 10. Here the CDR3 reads CASRGQGSFYEQYF. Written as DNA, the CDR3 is TGTGCCTCTCGGGGACAGGGGTCATTCTACGAGCAGTACTTC. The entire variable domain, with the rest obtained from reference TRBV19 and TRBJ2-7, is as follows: DGGITQSPKYLFRKEGQNVTLSCEQNLNHDAMYWYRQDPGQGLRLIYYSQIVNDFQKGDIAEGYSVSREKKESFPLTVTSAQKNPTAFYLCASRGQGSFYEQYFGPGTRLTVT.

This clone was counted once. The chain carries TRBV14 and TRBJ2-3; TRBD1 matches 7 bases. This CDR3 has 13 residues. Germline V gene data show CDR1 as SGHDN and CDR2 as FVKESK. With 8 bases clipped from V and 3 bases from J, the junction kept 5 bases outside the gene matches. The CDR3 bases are TGTGCCAGCGGGACGACAGGGACAGATACGCAGTATTTT. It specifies CASGTTGTDTQYF.

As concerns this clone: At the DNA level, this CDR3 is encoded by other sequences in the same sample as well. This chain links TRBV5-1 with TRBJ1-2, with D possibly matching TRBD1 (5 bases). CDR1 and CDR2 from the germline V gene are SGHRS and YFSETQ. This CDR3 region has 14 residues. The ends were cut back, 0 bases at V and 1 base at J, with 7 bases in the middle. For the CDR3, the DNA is TGCGCCAGCAGCTTGGGGCAGGGTAACTATGGCTACACCTTC. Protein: CASSLGQGNYGYTF.

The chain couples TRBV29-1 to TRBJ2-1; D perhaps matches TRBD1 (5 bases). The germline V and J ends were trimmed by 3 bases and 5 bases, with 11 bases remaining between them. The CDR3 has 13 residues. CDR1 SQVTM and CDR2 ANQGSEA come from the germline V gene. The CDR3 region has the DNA TGCAGCGTTGATGAACAGGTCAACAATGAGCAGTTCTTC. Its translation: CSVDEQVNNEQFF.

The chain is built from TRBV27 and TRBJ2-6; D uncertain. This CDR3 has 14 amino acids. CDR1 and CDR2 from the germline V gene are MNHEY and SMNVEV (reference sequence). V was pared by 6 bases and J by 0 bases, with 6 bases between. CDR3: CASRTYSGANVLTF. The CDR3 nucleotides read TGTGCCAGCAGGACCTACTCTGGGGCCAACGTCCTGACTTTC.

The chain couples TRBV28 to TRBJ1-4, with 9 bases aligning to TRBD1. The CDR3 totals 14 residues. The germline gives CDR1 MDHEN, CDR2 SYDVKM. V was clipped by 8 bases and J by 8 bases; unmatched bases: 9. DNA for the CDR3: TGTGCCAGCGGCTCAACAGGGGGCGGCGAAAAACTGTTTTTT. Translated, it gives CASGSTGGGEKLFF.

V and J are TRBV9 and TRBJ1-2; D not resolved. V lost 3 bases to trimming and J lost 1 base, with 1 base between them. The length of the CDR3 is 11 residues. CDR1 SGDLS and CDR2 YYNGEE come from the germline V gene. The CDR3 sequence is CASSDNYGYTF. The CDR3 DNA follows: TGTGCCAGCAGCGATAACTATGGCTACACCTTC. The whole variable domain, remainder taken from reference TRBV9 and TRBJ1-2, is DSGVTQTPKHLITATGQRVTLRCSPRSGDLSVYWYQQSLDQGLQFLIQYYNGEERAKGNILERFSAQQFPDLHSELNLSSLELGDSALYFCASSDNYGYTFGSGTRLTVV.

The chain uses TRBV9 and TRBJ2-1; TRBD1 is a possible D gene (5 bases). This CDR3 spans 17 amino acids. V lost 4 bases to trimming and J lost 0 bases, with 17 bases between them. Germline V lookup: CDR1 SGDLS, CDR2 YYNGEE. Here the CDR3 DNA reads TGTGCCAGCAGCCCTCCGGTGGGGCTAGGCTCCTACAATGAGCAGTTCTTC. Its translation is CASSPPVGLGSYNEQFF.

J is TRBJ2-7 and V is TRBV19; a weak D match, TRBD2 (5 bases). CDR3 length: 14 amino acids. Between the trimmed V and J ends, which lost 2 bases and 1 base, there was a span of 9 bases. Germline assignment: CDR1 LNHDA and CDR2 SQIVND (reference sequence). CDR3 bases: TGTGCCAGTAGTATATTTCGGGGTTCCTACGAGCAGTACTTC. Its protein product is CASSIFRGSYEQYF.

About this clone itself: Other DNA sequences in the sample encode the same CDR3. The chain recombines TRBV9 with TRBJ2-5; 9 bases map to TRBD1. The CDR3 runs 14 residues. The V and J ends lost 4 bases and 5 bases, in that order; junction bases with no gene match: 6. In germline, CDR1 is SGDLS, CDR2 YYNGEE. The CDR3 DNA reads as TGTGCCAGCAGCCCTCGGACAGGGGTGGAGACCCAGTACTTC. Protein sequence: CASSPRTGVETQYF.

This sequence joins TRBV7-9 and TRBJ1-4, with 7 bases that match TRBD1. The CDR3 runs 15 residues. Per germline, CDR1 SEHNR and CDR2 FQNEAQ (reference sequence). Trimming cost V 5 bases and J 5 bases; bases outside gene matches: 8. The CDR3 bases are TGTGCCAGCAGCCCCCCCGGGACAGCAAATGAAAAACTGTTTTTT. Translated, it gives CASSPPGTANEKLFF.

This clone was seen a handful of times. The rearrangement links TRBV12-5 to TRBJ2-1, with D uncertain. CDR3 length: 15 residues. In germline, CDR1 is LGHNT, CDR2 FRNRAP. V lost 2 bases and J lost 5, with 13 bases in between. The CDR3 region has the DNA TGTGCTAGTGGTTTGTTCAGGAAAGAGGACAATGAGCAGTTCTTC. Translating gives CASGLFRKEDNEQFF.

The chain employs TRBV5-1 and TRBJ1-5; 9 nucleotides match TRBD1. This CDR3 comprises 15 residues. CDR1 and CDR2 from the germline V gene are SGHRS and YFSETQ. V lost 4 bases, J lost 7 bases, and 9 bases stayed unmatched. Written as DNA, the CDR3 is TGCGCCAGCAGCCTGCTCCCCGGACAGGGGCAGCCCCAGCATTTT. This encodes CASSLLPGQGQPQHF.

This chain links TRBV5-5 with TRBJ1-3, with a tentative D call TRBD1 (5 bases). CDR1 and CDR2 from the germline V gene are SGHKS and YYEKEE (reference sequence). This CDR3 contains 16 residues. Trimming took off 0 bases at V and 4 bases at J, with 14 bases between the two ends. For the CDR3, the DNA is TGTGCCAGCAGCTTGGCTGGGGGAGTGCGAGGAAACACCATATATTTT. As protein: CASSLAGGVRGNTIYF. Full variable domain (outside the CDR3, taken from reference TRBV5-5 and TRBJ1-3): DAGVTQSPTHLIKTRGQQVTLRCSPISGHKSVSWYQQVLGQGPQFIFQYYEKEERGRGNFPDRFSARQFPNYSSELNVNALLLGDSALYLCASSLAGGVRGNTIYFGEGSWLTVV.

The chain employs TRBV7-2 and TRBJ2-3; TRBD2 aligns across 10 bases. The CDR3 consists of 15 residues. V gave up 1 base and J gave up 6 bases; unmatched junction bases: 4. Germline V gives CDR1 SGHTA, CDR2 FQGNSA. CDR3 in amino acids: CASSLVGAGGDTQYF. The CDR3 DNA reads TGTGCCAGCAGCTTAGTTGGAGCGGGGGGGGATACGCAGTATTTT.

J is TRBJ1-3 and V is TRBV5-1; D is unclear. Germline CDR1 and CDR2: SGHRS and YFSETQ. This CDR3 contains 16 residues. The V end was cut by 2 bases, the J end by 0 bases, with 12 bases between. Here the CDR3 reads CASSLSQSTSGNTIYF. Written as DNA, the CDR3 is TGCGCCAGCAGCTTAAGCCAGTCAACCTCTGGAAACACCATATATTTT.

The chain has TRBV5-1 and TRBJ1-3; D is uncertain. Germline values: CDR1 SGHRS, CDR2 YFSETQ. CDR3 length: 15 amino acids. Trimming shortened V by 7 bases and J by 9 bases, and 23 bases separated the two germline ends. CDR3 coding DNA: TGCGCCAGCCGGCTTGGGCCAGACTGGAGTAGCACCATATATTTT. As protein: CASRLGPDWSSTIYF.

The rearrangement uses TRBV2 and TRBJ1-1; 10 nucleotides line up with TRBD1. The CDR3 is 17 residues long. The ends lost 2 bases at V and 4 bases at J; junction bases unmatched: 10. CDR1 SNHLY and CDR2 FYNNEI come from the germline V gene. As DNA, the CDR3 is TGTGCCAGCAGTGAACCGGGACAGGGGTCCTGGAGCACTGAAGCTTTCTTT. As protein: CASSEPGQGSWSTEAFF.

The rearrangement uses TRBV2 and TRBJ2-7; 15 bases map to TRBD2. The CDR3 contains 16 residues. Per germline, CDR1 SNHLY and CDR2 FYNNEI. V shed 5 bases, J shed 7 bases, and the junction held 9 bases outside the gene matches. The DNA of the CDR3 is TGTGCCAGCAGTAGCCGGACTAGCGGGGGGGCAAGAGAGCAGTACGTC. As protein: CASSSRTSGGAREQYV.

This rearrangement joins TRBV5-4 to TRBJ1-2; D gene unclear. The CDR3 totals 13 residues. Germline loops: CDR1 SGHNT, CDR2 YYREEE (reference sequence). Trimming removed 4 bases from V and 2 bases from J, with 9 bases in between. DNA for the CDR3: TGTGCCAGCAGCACGACCGCGAACTATGGCTACACCTTC. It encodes CASSTTANYGYTF.

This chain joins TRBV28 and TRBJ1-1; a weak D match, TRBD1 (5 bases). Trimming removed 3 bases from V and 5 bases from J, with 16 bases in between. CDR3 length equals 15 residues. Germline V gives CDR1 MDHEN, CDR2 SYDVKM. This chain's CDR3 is CASSLMFRVVTEAFF. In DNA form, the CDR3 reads TGTGCCAGCAGTTTGATGTTCAGGGTAGTAACTGAAGCTTTCTTT.

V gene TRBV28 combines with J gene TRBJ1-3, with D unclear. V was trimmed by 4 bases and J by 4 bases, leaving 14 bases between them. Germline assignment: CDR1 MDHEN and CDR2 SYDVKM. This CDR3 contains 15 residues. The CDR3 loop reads CASSSGGPSGNTIYF. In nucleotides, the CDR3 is TGTGCCAGCAGTTCGGGAGGCCCTTCCGGAAACACCATATATTTT.

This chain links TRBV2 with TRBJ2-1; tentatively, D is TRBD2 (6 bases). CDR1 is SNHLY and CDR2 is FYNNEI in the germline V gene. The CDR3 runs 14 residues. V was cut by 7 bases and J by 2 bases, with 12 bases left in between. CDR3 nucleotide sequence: TGTGCCAGCATTCGGGAGACACCCTACAATGAGCAGTTCTTC. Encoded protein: CASIRETPYNEQFF.

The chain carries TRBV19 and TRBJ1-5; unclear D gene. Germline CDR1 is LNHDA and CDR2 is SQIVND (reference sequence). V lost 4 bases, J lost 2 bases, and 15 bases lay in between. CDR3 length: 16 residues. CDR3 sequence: CASSKEEGQGNQPQHF. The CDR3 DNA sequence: TGTGCCAGTAGTAAGGAGGAAGGTCAGGGCAATCAGCCCCAGCATTTT.

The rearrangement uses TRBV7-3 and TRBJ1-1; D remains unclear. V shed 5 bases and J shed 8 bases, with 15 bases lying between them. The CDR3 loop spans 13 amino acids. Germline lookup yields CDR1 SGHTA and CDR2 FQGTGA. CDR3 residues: CASSPTTGDEAFF. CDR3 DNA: TGTGCCAGCAGCCCAACGACGGGAGACGAAGCTTTCTTT.

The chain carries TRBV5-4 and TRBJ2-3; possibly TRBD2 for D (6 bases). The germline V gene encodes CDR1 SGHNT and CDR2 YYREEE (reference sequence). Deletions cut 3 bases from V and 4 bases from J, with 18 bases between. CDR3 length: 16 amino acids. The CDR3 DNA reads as TGTGCCAGCAGCTCCGGAGGGAGAAGGGCTGCAGATACGCAGTATTTT. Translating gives CASSSGGRRAADTQYF. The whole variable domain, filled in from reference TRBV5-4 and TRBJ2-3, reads ETGVTQSPTHLIKTRGQQVTLRCSSQSGHNTVSWYQQALGQGPQFIFQYYREEENGRGNFPPRFSGLQFPNYSSELNVNALELDDSALYLCASSSGGRRAADTQYFGPGTRLTVL.

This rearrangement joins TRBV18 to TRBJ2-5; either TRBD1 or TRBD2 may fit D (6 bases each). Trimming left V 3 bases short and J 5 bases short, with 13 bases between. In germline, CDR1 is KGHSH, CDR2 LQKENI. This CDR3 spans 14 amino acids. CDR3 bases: TGTGCCAGCTCACCGATGGGGGGCGCGGAGACCCAGTACTTC. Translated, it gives CASSPMGGAETQYF.

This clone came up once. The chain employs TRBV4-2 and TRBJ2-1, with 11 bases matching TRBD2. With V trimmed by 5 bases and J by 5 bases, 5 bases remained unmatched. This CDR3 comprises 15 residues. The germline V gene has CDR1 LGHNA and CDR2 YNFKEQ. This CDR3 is CASSMLAGGHNEQFF. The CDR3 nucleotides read TGTGCCAGCAGCATGCTAGCGGGGGGCCACAATGAGCAGTTCTTC.